This entry lists 7 T cell receptor beta chains sequenced from one sample in a study of post-analysis software for immune sequencing data. Findings and limits, study-wide: Controls had lower frequencies than patients of a few TRBV segments, which included TRBV5-6, TRBV5-1 and TRBV20-1.

Every TCR beta cDNA library bore unique molecular identifiers. Via MiXCR, TCRdb re-called the PCR reads, giving one row per CDR3 protein. This sample yields approximately 730,000 distinct CDR3 sequences, of which about 45% are seen a single time; approximately 5% belongs to the top ten. Their recognized antigens are unknown. The sequencing input was blood. The receptor set was obtained from a girl between 5 and 17 years old with multiple sclerosis.

V usage is TRBV6-2 or TRBV6-3 and J usage is TRBJ2-5; no clear D. Trimming left V 7 bases short and J 5 bases short, with 14 bases between. The CDR3 is 13 amino acids. Germline lookup yields CDR1 MNHEY and CDR2 SVGEGT. The CDR3 DNA is TGTGCCAGCACCAAAAGACCTTCGGAGACCCAGTACTTC. Amino acid sequence: CASTKRPSETQYF.

This clonotype was counted only a few times. The CDR3 sequence: CASSIRSGHGLDIQYF. The DNA of the CDR3 is TGTGCCAGTAGTATACGATCGGGACATGGGTTGGACATTCAGTACTTC. The J gene is TRBJ2-4, the V gene TRBV19, with D perhaps TRBD1 (6 bases). The CDR3 contains 16 residues. Trimming pared 2 bases from V and 8 bases from J, leaving 19 bases between. The germline gives CDR1 LNHDA, CDR2 SQIVND (reference sequence).

This clonotype was seen only once. This chain links TRBV24-1 with TRBJ2-5; D tentatively reads TRBD1 or TRBD2 (5 bases each). This CDR3 region has 15 residues. CDR1 and CDR2 (germline): KGHDR, SFDVKD. Trimming shortened V by 0 bases and J by 2 bases, and 9 bases separated the two germline ends. CDR3 in DNA: TGTGCCACCAGTGATTTGAGGGGACCACAAGAGACCCAGTACTTC. Protein sequence: CATSDLRGPQETQYF.

This clonotype turned up a few times. This sequence joins TRBV20-1 and TRBJ2-6; 7 bases align to TRBD1. The ends lost 6 bases at V and 0 bases at J; junction bases unmatched: 5. Germline CDR1 and CDR2: DFQATT and SNEGSKA (reference sequence). The CDR3 contains 15 residues. The CDR3 coding sequence is TGCAGTGCCCCGGGACAGACCTCTGGGGCCAACGTCCTGACTTTC. Translating it yields CSAPGQTSGANVLTF.

The chain has TRBV7-2 and TRBJ2-7, with TRBD2 matching 8 bases. This CDR3 has 18 residues. Germline V CDR1 and CDR2: SGHTA, FQGNSA. The junction had 11 bases not matched to a gene; V was cut back by 1 base and J by 0 bases. The CDR3 loop is CASSLESSGTTHSYEQYF. CDR3 coding DNA: TGTGCCAGCAGCTTAGAGAGTAGCGGGACCACCCACTCCTACGAGCAGTACTTC.

The chain is built from TRBV20-1 and TRBJ2-7; unclear D gene. Germline CDR1 DFQATT, CDR2 SNEGSKA (reference sequence). The CDR3 has 11 residues. V was clipped by 3 bases and J by 4 bases, with 7 bases between them. CDR3 DNA sequence: TGCAGTGCTAGTATTGAGTACGAGCAGTACTTC. Protein product: CSASIEYEQYF.

The chain employs TRBV6-2 or TRBV6-3 and TRBJ2-7, with TRBD2 matching 12 bases. Germline CDR1 MNHEY, CDR2 SVGEGT. Trimming cost V 5 bases and J 2 bases; bases outside gene matches: 4. The CDR3 has 15 amino acids. The CDR3 DNA is TGTGCCAGCAGTCTAGCGGGAGGGCATACCTACGAGCAGTACTTC. Translating gives CASSLAGGHTYEQYF.